The sequence of this T cell receptor beta chain was determined in a study of T-cell memory formation after mild COVID-19 (dated by TCRdb to about 2021). A note on the overall study: TCR sequence clusters from the two donors were largely donor specific. In a couple of donors, T-cell clones that expanded and contracted after mild COVID-19 were tracked by sequencing TCRalpha and TCRbeta repertoires over time. Two young, previously healthy adult volunteers, one female and one male, were included in the cohort.

Sequencing took place on an Illumina NovaSeq 6000. TCRalpha and TCRbeta cDNA libraries were built by 5'RACE with constant-segment primers, adding sample barcodes and unique molecular identifiers. Trizol reagent was used to extract RNA from every sample. Amplification of the libraries took two PCR steps, and the second step added a second sample barcode plus Illumina TruSeq adapters. The libraries were sequenced on an Illumina NovaSeq using 2 x 150 bp paired-end reads. On the study's bioinformatics: With migec v1.2.7, reads were demultiplexed and then collapsed into UMI-guided consensus sequences. Using mixcr v2.1.11, the UMI consensuses were aligned to TRA and TRB V and J templates and assembled into clonotypes. A clonotype was counted as expanded or contracted only if both edgeR and NoisET called the change significant, with noise models trained on biological replicates. For edgeR calls, the cutoffs were a false discovery rate-adjusted p below 0.01 and a log2 fold-change threshold of 1. PCA with hierarchical clustering of max-normalized trajectories of the 1000 most abundant clonotypes was used as exploratory dynamics analysis. Separately sequenced CD4+ and CD8+ repertoires were used to assign a CD4 or CD8 phenotype to each responding clone. In TCRdb, the public reads were trimmed at Q25 with fastp and aligned with MiXCR, with productive beta chains retained. Identical CDR3 proteins give one entry, which carries the most common genes and DNA. The authors' filters were not applied to this entry. The sample table records approximately 400,000 distinct CDR3 sequences; 15% to 20% of these occur just once. The ten largest account for roughly 21% of the sample.

What the research found in general, with its limitations: Contracting CD4+ clones were located mainly in the CM and EM memory subsets, whereas CD8+ clones were found to be enriched in EMRA. The study included only a couple of mild cases, and larger cohorts that include severe cases with pre-infection samples were judged to be necessary. Some responding clones were detected in pre-infection memory, which suggested that pre-existing cross-reactive memory T cells had joined the SARS-CoV-2 response. SARS-CoV-2 specificity was not confirmed for the second-wave clones peaking on day 37. Clones contracting from day 15 to 85 had balanced CD4/CD8 phenotypes, while a second wave expanding from day 15 to 37 was biased towards CD4+.

This clonotype was counted between two and nine times. Its antigen is currently not known. Base-call qualities are not available, and no considerably larger clone is one nucleotide away. PBMCs were isolated by Ficoll-Paque density gradient centrifugation. V and J are truncated by 6 bases and 0 bases respectively, leaving an intervening sequence of 5 bases. From the cysteine up to the phenylalanine, the CDR3 has a length of 12 residues. This entry keeps only the CDR3 DNA: 36 bases, framed from base 1. From a lookup of the germline V gene, CDR1 and CDR2 are MDHEN and SYDVKM. Sequencing was performed on PBMCs or a T cell subset sorted from them (not recorded which). The chain was built from TRBV28 and TRBJ1-2; the D gene cannot be named for sure. This TCR was sampled from a man between 18 and 35 years old who had mild COVID-19 (a few samples of this study predate the infection). The sample titles of this study are shuffled in the database, so cell type and time point are left out; the donor was told from shared clones. The sequenced DNA: TGTGCCAGCAGACAGCCTAACTATGGCTACACCTTC. The translation is CASRQPNYGYTF.